This T cell receptor (beta chain) appears in the sequencing data of a study of blood T cell repertoires in COVID-19 (dated by TCRdb to the early 2020s). For the wider study: Collaborator samples came from the United States, Italy and Spain and covered acute and convalescent phases of COVID-19. The prospective study material was composed of cDNA or gDNA derived from T cells, B-cell-depleted T cells, or PBMCs. Deeply sampled blood TCRbeta repertoires from subjects exposed to, actively infected with, or recovered from COVID-19 were included in the dataset. A freely available public database, intended as a resource for researchers studying the immune response to SARS-CoV-2, is where the repertoires were released. Samples were obtained from the ongoing ImmuneRACE study (first 160 participants) and from about 1,300 subjects provided by 6 global collaborators. A de-identified subject ID, COVID-19 status, age in years and sex were almost always included in the sample metadata. Where available, HLA class I and class II types were taken from metadata supplied by the sample provider and were not determined by assay-based typing. General findings and caveats noted by the study authors: How much clinical and demographic metadata was included differed by source and by participant, and the metadata was provided uncurated.

Participants in the prospective study were aged about 18 to 95 years, lived in 24 United States geographic areas, and enrolled through a virtual design. In the prospective study, cohorts were assigned on the basis of participant-reported clinical history obtained from a screening survey and a study questionnaire. For ImmuneRACE Cohort 3, a participant was defined as recovered based on two consecutive negative NP/OP PCR tests, clearance by a healthcare professional, or resolution of symptoms. In the prospective study, whole blood, serum and a nasopharyngeal or oropharyngeal swab were collected from each participant by mobile phlebotomists. Participants in the prospective study had the option to provide additional blood draws and questionnaires over a 2-month period. Before DNA extraction, prospective study blood samples were shipped either frozen or at room temperature. The CDR3 spans 17 residues, from the cysteine through the phenylalanine. Only the CDR3 DNA is retained, 51 bases long and in frame from the first base.

TCRbeta CDR3 regions were amplified from genomic DNA by means of the immunoSEQ Assay, a bias-controlled multiplex PCR. The study's own analysis went as follows. The number of nucleated cells in each sample was estimated from the amplification of reference gene primers within the assay. To quantify the absolute abundance of each unique TCRbeta CDR3 rearrangement, sequence reads were collapsed and filtered. For each sample, productive Simpson clonality was calculated as the square root of Simpson's diversity index over productive rearrangements. TCRdb re-hosts the immuneACCESS table, in-frame sequences only. Its copies lack some clones; in the studies checked, an unresolved V gene accounts for under half of them, and the cause for the rest is not known. V and J calls and clone size are as listed in that table; D and trimming were resolved from the DNA. The sample includes 170,000 or so clones, with approximately 85% observed a single time. The ten largest account for more than 5% of the sample.

For this clone: Which antigen it targets is not known. No clone much larger than this one lies a single base away; base qualities are absent.

The origin of this receptor is a man aged 35 to 55 who had recovered from COVID-19. Recombination connected TRBV21-1 to TRBJ1-5; the table assigns TRBD1, which was not confirmed against the DNA. TRBV21-1 is given as a pseudogene. The sequencing sample was made of PBMCs or T cells enriched from blood (not recorded which). The sequenced DNA: TGTGCCAGCAGCAAATGGCAGACAGGAGATAGCAATCAGCCCCAGCATTTT. This yields the protein CASSKWQTGDSNQPQHF.